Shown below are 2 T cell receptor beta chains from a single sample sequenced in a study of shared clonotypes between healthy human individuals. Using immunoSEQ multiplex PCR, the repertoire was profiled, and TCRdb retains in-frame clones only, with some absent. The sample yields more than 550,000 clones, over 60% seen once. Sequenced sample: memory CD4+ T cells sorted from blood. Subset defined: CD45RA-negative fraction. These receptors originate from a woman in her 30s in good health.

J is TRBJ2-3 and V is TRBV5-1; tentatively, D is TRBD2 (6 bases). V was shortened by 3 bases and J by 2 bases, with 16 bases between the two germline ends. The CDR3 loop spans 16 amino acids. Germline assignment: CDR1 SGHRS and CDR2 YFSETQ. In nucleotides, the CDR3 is TGCGCCAGCAGCTGGGGGGTTGGAGGATCCACAGATACGCAGTATTTT. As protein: CASSWGVGGSTDTQYF.

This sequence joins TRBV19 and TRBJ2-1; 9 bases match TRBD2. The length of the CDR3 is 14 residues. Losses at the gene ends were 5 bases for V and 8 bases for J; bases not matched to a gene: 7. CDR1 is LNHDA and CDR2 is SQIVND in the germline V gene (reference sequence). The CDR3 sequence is CASSAPGLADEQFF. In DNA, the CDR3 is TGTGCCAGTAGTGCACCGGGACTAGCTGATGAGCAGTTCTTC.